The present T cell receptor (beta chain) was sequenced within a study of T cells in Graves' hyperthyroidism and ophthalmopathy. Study at large: Staff took peripheral blood when the initial diagnosis was made, before any treatment began.

CDR1 is SGDLS and CDR2 is YYNGEE in the germline V gene. The CDR3 runs 13 residues. V was pared by 4 bases and J by 8 bases, with 15 bases between. Notes on the study in general: Most clonotypes expanded in the thyroid (above 0.001) were also present in blood.

Using RNA transcripts as the source, TCR beta CDR3 regions were amplified. Primed by the HTBI set, a first-round RT-PCR was run on the TCR CDR3. A single record per CDR3 protein comes from TCRdb applying MiXCR to the multiplex PCR reads. The sample has 300,000 to 400,000 distinct CDR3 sequences, less than 15% seen once. Clinical symptoms, serum thyroxine, TRAb, thyroid ultrasound and orbital computed tomography established diagnosis. In its sample, this clonotype was seen many times. Its cognate antigen is unknown. The chain is built from TRBV9 and TRBJ1-2, with no clear D. The source of this sequence is a woman younger than 35 with Graves' hyperthyroidism. Source material: blood. CDR3 nucleotide sequence: TGTGCCAGCAGCTCAGATGAAGGGATCGGCTACACCTTC. Its protein is CASSSDEGIGYTF.